This T cell receptor beta chain was sequenced for a study of beta chain features in type 1 diabetes. Study-level findings and limits: Researchers report that Type 1 diabetes patients had moderately but significantly shorter TCRB CDR3s across all four CD4+ subsets.

The entirety of the isolated RNA underwent reverse transcription, so expressed TCRB transcripts were sequenced. Produced via immunoSEQ multiplex PCR; TCRdb's table is partial and in-frame only. Of fewer than 350,000 clones detected, approximately 16% appear once; the ten largest clones hold around 0.015%. This clone has more than one count but fewer than ten. Its antigen is not identified. The sequenced material came from naive CD4+ T cells from blood. This clonotype originated in a man between 18 and 29 years old with type 1 diabetes.

CDR3 nucleotides: TGTGCCAGCAGCTTCGGGACAGTGAACACCGGGGAGCTGTTTTTT. It translates to CASSFGTVNTGELFF. V gene TRBV5-4 combines with J gene TRBJ2-2; TRBD1 matches at 7 bases. This CDR3 comprises 15 residues. V lost 2 bases to trimming and J lost 1 base; unmatched junction nucleotides: 2. CDR1 SGHNT and CDR2 YYREEE come from the germline V gene (reference sequence). Drawing the rest from reference TRBV5-4 and TRBJ2-2, the complete variable domain is ETGVTQSPTHLIKTRGQQVTLRCSSQSGHNTVSWYQQALGQGPQFIFQYYREEENGRGNFPPRFSGLQFPNYSSELNVNALELDDSALYLCASSFGTVNTGELFFGEGSRLTVL.